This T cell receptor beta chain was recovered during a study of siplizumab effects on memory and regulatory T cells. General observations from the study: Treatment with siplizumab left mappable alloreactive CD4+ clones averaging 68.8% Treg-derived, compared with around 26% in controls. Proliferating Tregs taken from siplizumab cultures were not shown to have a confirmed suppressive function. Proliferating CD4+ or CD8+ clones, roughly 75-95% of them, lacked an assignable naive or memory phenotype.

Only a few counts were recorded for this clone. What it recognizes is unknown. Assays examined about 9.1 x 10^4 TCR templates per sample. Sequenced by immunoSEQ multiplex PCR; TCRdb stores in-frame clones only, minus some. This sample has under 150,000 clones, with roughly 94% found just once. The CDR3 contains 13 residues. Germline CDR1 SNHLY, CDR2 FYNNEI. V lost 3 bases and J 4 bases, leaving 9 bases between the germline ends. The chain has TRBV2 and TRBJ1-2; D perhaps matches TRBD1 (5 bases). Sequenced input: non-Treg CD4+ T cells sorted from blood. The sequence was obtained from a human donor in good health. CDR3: CASSERQGYGYTF. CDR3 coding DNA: TGTGCCAGCAGTGAGAGGCAGGGCTATGGCTACACCTTC. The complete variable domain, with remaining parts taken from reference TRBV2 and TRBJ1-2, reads EPEVTQTPSHQVTQMGQEVILRCVPISNHLYFYWYRQILGQKVEFLVSFYNNEISEKSEIFDDQFSVERPDGSNFTLKIRSTKLEDSAMYFCASSERQGYGYTFGSGTRLTVV.